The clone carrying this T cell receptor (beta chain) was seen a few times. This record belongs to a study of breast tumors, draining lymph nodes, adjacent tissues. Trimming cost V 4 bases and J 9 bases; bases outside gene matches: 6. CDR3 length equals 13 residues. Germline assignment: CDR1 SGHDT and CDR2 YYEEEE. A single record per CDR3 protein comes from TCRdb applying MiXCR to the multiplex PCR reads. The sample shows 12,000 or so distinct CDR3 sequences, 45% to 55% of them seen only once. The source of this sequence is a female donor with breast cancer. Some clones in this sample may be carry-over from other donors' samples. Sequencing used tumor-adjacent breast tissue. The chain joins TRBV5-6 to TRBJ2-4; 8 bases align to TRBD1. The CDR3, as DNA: TGTGCCAGCAGCCCGGACAGGGTTGCCATTCAGTACTTC. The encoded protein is CASSPDRVAIQYF.